Given below is one T cell receptor beta chain in context. Its antigen is currently unknown. This specimen comes from a study of cytomegalovirus exposure and HLA in healthy donors. At the level of the study: From HLA-typed donors, an early data release held around 80 million unique TCRs.

It was with 60 Vbeta and 13 Jbeta primers that the PCR ran. The method was immunoSEQ multiplex PCR; TCRdb's version includes in-frame clones alone and lacks a portion of them. The table includes 230,000 or so clones, around 90% detected once. The J segment lost 9 bases and the V segment lost 0 bases, leaving 11 bases of the junction unmatched. Germline V gene data show CDR1 as SGDLS and CDR2 as YYNGEE. This CDR3 has 16 residues. Broader study findings: A later analysis found TCR association rates differed by HLA locus, highest for DRB1 and lowest for HLA-C. Earlier analysis yielded a pattern in which most TCR beta V segments were productive about 87% or about 30% of the time. There were several of the most significant clusters that appeared linked to common viral pathogens in a later analysis.

The receptor comes from a girl aged 2-10 years in good health and CMV-seronegative. Sequencing was done on a sample of PBMCs. The rearrangement joins TRBV9 to TRBJ2-1; the match to TRBD2 covers 8 bases. The chain's CDR3 is CASSVAGLAGEVEQFF. CDR3 DNA: TGTGCCAGCAGCGTAGCAGGTCTAGCGGGCGAGGTTGAGCAGTTCTTC.